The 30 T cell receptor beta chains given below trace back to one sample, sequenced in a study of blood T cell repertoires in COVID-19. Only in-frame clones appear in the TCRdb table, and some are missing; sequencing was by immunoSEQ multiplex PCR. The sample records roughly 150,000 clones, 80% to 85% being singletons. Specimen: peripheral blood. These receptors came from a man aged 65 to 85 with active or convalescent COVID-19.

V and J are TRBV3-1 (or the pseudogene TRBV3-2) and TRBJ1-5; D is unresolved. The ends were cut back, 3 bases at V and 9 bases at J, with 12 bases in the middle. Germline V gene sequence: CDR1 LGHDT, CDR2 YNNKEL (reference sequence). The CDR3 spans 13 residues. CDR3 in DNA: TGTGCCAGCAGCCAGGGAGACATCAGGCCCCAGCATTTT. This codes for CASSQGDIRPQHF.

CDR3 sequence (DNA): TGTGCCAGCAGCAGAGAACCCCCATTTGGGACCCAGTACTTC. Its translation is CASSREPPFGTQYF. The chain carries TRBV9 and TRBJ2-5; D unclear. The CDR3 runs 14 residues. Deletions cut 4 bases from V and 7 bases from J, with 17 bases between. CDR1 is SGDLS, CDR2 YYNGEE, per germline.

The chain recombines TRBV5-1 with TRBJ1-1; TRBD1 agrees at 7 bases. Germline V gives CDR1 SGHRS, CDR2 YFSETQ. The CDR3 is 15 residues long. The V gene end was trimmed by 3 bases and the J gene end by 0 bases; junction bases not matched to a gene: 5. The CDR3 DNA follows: TGCGCCAGCAGCTACGGGACAGACATGAACACTGAAGCTTTCTTT. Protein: CASSYGTDMNTEAFF.

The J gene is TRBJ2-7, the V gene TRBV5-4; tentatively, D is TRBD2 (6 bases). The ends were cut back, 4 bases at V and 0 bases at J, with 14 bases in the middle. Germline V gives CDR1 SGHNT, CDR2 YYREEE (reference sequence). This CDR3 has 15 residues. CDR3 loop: CASSNRAEGSYEQYF. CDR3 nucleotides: TGTGCCAGCAGCAACCGGGCGGAGGGCTCCTACGAGCAGTACTTC. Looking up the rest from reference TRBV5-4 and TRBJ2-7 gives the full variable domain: ETGVTQSPTHLIKTRGQQVTLRCSSQSGHNTVSWYQQALGQGPQFIFQYYREEENGRGNFPPRFSGLQFPNYSSELNVNALELDDSALYLCASSNRAEGSYEQYFGPGTRLTVT.

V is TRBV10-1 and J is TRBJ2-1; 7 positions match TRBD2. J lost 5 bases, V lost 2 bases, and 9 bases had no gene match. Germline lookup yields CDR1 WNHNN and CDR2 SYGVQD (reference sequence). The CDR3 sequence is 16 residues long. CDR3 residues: CASSEGPQRGNNEQFF. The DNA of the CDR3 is TGCGCCAGCAGTGAGGGTCCGCAGCGGGGTAACAATGAGCAGTTCTTC.

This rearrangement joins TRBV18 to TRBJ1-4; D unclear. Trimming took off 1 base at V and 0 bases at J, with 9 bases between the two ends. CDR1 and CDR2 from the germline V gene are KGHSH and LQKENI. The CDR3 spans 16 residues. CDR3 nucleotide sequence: TGTGCCAGCTCACCACAACAGCTTGCAACTAATGAAAAACTGTTTTTT. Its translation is CASSPQQLATNEKLFF. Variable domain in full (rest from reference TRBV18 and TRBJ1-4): NAGVMQNPRHLVRRRGQEARLRCSPMKGHSHVYWYRQLPEEGLKFMVYLQKENIIDESGMPKERFSAEFPKEGPSILRIQQVVRGDSAAYFCASSPQQLATNEKLFFGSGTQLSVL.

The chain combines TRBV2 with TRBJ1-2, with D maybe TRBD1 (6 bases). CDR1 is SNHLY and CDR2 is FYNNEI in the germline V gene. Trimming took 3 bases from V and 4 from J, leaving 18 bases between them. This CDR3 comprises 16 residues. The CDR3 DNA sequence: TGTGCCAGCAGTGAGAGCTTGCGACAGGCAATCTATGGCTACACCTTC. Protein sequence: CASSESLRQAIYGYTF.

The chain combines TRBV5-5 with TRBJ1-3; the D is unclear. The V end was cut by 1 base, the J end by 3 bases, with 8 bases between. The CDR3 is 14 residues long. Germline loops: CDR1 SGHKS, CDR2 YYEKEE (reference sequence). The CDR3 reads CASSLKRDGNTIYF. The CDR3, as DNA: TGTGCCAGCAGCTTGAAAAGAGATGGAAACACCATATATTTT.

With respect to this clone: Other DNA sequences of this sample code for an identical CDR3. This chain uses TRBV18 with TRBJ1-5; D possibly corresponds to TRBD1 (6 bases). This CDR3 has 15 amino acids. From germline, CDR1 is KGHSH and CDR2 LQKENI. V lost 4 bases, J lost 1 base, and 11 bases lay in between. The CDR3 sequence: CASSQDRASNQPQHF. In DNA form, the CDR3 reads TGTGCCAGCTCACAGGACAGAGCAAGCAATCAGCCCCAGCATTTT.

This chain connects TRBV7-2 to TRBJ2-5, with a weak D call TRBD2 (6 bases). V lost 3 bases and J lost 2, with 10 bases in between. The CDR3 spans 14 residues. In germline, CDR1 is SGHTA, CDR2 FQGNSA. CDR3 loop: CASSLRLEQETQYF. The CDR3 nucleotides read TGTGCCAGCAGCTTGAGACTAGAGCAAGAGACCCAGTACTTC.

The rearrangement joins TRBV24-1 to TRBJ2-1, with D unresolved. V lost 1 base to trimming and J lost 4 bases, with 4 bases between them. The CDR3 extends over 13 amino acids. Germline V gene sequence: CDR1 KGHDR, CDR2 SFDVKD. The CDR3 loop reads CATSDFPYNEQFF. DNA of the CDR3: TGTGCCACCAGTGATTTTCCTTACAATGAGCAGTTCTTC.

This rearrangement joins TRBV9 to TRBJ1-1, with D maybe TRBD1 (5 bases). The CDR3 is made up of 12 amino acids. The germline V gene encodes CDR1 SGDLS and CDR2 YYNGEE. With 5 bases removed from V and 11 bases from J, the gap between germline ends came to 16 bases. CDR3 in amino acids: CASREGGDRAFF. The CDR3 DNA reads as TGTGCCAGCAGGGAGGGCGGGGACCGGGCTTTCTTT.

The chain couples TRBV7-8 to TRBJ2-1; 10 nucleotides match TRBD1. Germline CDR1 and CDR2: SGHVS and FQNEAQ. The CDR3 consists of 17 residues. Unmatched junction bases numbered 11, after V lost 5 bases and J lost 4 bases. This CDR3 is CASSPSVGTGVYNEQFF. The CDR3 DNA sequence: TGTGCCAGCAGCCCTTCGGTCGGGACAGGGGTTTACAATGAGCAGTTCTTC. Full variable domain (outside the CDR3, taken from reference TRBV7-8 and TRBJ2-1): GAGVSQSPRYKVAKRGQDVALRCDPISGHVSLFWYQQALGQGPEFLTYFQNEAQLDKSGLPSDRFFAERPEGSVSTLKIQRTQQEDSAVYLCASSPSVGTGVYNEQFFGPGTRLTVL.

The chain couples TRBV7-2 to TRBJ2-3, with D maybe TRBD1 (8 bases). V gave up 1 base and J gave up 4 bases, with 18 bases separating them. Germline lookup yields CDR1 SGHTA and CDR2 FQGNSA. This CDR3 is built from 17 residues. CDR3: CASSLGRTGRASDTQYF. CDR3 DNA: TGTGCCAGCAGCTTAGGGCGGACAGGGAGGGCATCAGATACGCAGTATTTT.

The CDR3: CASSVERGREQFF. In DNA, the CDR3 is TGTGCCAGCAGTGTTGAGCGAGGTCGGGAGCAGTTCTTC. This chain uses TRBV6-4 with TRBJ2-1; D ambiguous. The CDR3 has 13 residues. Trimming left V 4 bases short and J 10 bases short, with 14 bases between. Per germline, CDR1 MRHNA and CDR2 SNTAGT.

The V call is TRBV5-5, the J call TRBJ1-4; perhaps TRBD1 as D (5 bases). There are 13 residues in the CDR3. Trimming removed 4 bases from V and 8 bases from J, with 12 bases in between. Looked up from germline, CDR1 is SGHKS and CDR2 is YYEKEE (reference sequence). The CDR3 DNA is TGTGCCAGCAGCGGAGGGACGGGAGAAAAACTGTTTTTT. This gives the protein CASSGGTGEKLFF.

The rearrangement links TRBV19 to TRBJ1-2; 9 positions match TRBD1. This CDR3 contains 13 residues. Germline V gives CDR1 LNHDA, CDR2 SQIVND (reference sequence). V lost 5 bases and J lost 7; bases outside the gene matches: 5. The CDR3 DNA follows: TGTGCCAGTAGTCCGGACAGGGGAATTGGCTACACCTTC. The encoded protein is CASSPDRGIGYTF.

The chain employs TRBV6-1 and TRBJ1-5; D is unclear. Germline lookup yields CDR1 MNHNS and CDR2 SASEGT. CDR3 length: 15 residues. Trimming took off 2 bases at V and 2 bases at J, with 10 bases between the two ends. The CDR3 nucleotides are TGTGCCAGCAGTGAATTGGGCTCGGGCAATCAGCCCCAGCATTTT. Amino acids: CASSELGSGNQPQHF.

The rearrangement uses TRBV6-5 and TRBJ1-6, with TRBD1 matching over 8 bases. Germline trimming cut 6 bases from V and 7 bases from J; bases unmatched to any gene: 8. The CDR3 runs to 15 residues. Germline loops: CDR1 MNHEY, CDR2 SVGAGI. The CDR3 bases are TGTGCCAGCAGGACTGACAGGGGCCAGAATTCACCCCTCCACTTT. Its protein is CASRTDRGQNSPLHF.

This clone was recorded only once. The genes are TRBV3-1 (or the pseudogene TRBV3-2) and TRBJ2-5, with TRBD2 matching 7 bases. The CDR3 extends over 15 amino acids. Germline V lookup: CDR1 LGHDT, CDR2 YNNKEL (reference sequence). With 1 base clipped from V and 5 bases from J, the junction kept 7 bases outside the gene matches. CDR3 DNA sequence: TGTGCCAGCAGCCAAGGTTCGGGACTAACGGAGACCCAGTACTTC. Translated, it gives CASSQGSGLTETQYF.

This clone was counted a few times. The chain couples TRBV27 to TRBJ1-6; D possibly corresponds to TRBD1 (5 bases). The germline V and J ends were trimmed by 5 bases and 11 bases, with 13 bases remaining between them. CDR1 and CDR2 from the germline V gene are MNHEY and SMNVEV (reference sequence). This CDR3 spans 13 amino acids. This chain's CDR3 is CASSTRQRTPLHF. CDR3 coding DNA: TGTGCCAGCAGTACCCGACAGCGAACACCCCTCCACTTT.

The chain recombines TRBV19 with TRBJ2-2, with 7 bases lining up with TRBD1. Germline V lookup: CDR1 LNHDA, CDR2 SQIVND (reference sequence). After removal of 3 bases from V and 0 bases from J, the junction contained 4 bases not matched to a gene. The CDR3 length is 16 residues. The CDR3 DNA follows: TGTGCCAGTAGTATTGGGCAGGGGGCGAACACCGGGGAGCTGTTTTTT. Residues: CASSIGQGANTGELFF.

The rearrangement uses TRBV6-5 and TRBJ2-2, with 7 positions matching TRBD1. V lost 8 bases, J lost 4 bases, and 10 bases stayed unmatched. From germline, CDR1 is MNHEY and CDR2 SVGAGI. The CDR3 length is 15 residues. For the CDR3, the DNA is TGTGCCAGCGTTTTCGACAGGGTGACCACCGGGGAGCTGTTTTTT. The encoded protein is CASVFDRVTTGELFF.

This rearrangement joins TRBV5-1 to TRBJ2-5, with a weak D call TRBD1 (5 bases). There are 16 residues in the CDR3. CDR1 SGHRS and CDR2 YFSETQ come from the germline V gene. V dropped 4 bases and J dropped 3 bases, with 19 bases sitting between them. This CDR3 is CASSPSPAQGKETQYF. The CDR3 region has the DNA TGCGCCAGCAGCCCATCCCCCGCCCAGGGCAAAGAGACCCAGTACTTC.

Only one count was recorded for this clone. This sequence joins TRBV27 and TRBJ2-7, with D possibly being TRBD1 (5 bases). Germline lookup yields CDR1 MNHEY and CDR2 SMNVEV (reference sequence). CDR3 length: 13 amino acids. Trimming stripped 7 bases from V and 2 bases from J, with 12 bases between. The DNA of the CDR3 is TGTGCCAGCAAGGGGCCGGAGACCTACGAGCAGTACTTC. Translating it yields CASKGPETYEQYF.

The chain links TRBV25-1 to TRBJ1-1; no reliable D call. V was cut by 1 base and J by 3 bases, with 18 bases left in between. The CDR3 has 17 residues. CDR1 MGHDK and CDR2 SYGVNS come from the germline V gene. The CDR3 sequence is CASSELQGGQVDTEAFF. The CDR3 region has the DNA TGTGCCAGCAGTGAATTGCAAGGTGGGCAGGTCGACACTGAAGCTTTCTTT.

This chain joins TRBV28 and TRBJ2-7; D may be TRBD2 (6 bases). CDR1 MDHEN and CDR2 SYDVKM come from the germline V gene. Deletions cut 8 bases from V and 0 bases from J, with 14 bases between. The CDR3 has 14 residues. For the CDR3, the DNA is TGTGCCAGCCTGGCTAGCGACCTCTCCTACGAGCAGTACTTC. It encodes CASLASDLSYEQYF.

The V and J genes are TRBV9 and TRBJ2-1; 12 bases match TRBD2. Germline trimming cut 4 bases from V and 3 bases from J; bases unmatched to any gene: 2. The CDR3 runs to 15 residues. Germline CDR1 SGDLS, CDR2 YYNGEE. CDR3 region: CASSPTSGSYNEQFF. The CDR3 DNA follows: TGTGCCAGCAGCCCGACTAGCGGGAGCTACAATGAGCAGTTCTTC.

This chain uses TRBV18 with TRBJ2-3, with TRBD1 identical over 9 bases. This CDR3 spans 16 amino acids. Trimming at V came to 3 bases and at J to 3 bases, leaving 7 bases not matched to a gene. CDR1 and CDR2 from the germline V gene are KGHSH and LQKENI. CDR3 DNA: TGTGCCAGCTCACCGCTCCCGGGACAGGGAACAGATACGCAGTATTTT. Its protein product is CASSPLPGQGTDTQYF.

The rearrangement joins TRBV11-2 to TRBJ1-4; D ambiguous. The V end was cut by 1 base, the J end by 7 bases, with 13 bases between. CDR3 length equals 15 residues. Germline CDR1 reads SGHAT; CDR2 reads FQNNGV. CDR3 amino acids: CASSLVRGSREKLFF. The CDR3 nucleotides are TGTGCCAGCAGCTTAGTTCGGGGTTCGCGTGAAAAACTGTTTTTT.